Below, 20 T cell receptor beta chains from the same sample are listed, as sequenced in a study of post-analysis software for immune sequencing data. These receptors' targets are unknown. Findings and caveats of the study: Patients used roughly five TRBV segments, including TRBV5-6, TRBV5-1 and TRBV20-1, more often than controls.

The library was made from cDNA and included unique molecular identifiers. TCRdb used MiXCR to reprocess the PCR reads, holding one entry per CDR3 protein. Among about 810,000 distinct CDR3 sequences listed, about 50% were seen once. What was sequenced was blood. These receptors all stem from a girl aged 10-17 years with multiple sclerosis.

This chain links TRBV24-1 with TRBJ2-5; 9 bases line up with TRBD1. From germline, CDR1 is KGHDR and CDR2 SFDVKD. V was pared by 9 bases and J by 5 bases, with 18 bases of the junction left unmatched. The length of the CDR3 is 17 residues. This CDR3 reads CATAWDRVWTRSETQYF. DNA for the CDR3: TGTGCCACCGCGTGGGACAGGGTATGGACTAGGTCGGAGACCCAGTACTTC.

The chain joins TRBV20-1 to TRBJ2-1; the match to TRBD1 covers 7 bases. The CDR3 has 17 amino acids. V was clipped by 1 base and J by 1 base; unmatched bases: 10. CDR1 is DFQATT, CDR2 SNEGSKA, per germline (reference sequence). CDR3 bases: TGCAGTGCTAGAGGCAGATCCCCGGGACAGTCCTACAATGAGCAGTTCTTC. It translates to CSARGRSPGQSYNEQFF.

A few counts support this clonotype. The chain carries TRBV29-1 and TRBJ2-1, with D perhaps TRBD1 or TRBD2 (5 bases each). The CDR3 sequence is 14 residues long. Germline CDR1 is SQVTM and CDR2 is ANQGSEA. Trimming took off 3 bases at V and 4 bases at J, with 13 bases between the two ends. The CDR3 nucleotides read TGCAGCGTTGATGAGGGGCTTCCTTACAATGAGCAGTTCTTC. Its translation: CSVDEGLPYNEQFF.

The sample holds a few counts of this clonotype. J is TRBJ2-3 and V is TRBV20-1; D not certain. CDR1 and CDR2 from the germline V gene are DFQATT and SNEGSKA (reference sequence). Trimming pared 0 bases from V and 0 bases from J, leaving 10 bases between. CDR3 length: 15 amino acids. CDR3 sequence: CSARDRATSTDTQYF. CDR3 DNA sequence: TGCAGTGCTAGAGATCGGGCTACTAGCACAGATACGCAGTATTTT.

The V call is TRBV30, the J call TRBJ1-1; D is unresolved. Looked up from germline, CDR1 is GTSNPN and CDR2 is SVGIG (reference sequence). The CDR3 runs 15 residues. V was cut by 1 base and J by 1 base, with 13 bases left in between. CDR3 amino acids: CAWSDPGGPNTEAFF. CDR3 sequence (DNA): TGTGCCTGGAGTGACCCCGGAGGTCCGAACACTGAAGCTTTCTTT.

This chain connects TRBV27 to TRBJ2-1; 9 bases match TRBD2. With V trimmed by 1 base and J by 7 bases, 8 bases remained unmatched. Germline-derived CDR1 and CDR2 are MNHEY and SMNVEV (reference sequence). This CDR3 region has 16 residues. CDR3 protein: CASSLFAGGPKNEQFF. CDR3 sequence (DNA): TGTGCCAGCAGTTTATTTGCGGGAGGGCCAAAGAATGAGCAGTTCTTC.

This clonotype was recorded a few times. The genes are TRBV20-1 and TRBJ2-3; D remains unclear. The V gene's germline CDR1 is DFQATT and CDR2 SNEGSKA (reference sequence). The CDR3 is made up of 13 amino acids. V gave up 4 bases and J gave up 0 bases, with 8 bases separating them. CDR3: CSAKRPSTDTQYF. The CDR3 DNA follows: TGCAGTGCTAAACGACCTAGCACAGATACGCAGTATTTT.

CDR3 DNA sequence: TGTGCCACCAGCAGAGATACGCTAAGGAGCGATGAGCAGTTCTTC. Translation: CATSRDTLRSDEQFF. This chain uses TRBV15 with TRBJ2-1, with unresolved D. Germline V gives CDR1 LNHNV, CDR2 YYDKDF (reference sequence). Between the trimmed V and J ends, which lost 0 bases and 8 bases, there was a span of 14 bases. CDR3 length: 15 residues.

The DNA of the CDR3 is TGCAGTGCTAGAGATGGGGGGGGAAAGGAATACAATGAGCAGTTCTTC. Translating gives CSARDGGGKEYNEQFF. The chain uses TRBV20-1 and TRBJ2-1, with 7 bases aligning to TRBD2. Germline trimming cut 0 bases from V and 4 bases from J; bases unmatched to any gene: 9. The CDR3 has 16 amino acids. CDR1 DFQATT and CDR2 SNEGSKA come from the germline V gene (reference sequence).

The genes are TRBV27 and TRBJ2-7, with D unresolved. The CDR3 loop spans 14 amino acids. CDR1 and CDR2 from the germline V gene are MNHEY and SMNVEV (reference sequence). The V end was cut by 4 bases, the J end by 0 bases, with 10 bases between. The CDR3 coding sequence is TGTGCCAGCAGTTGTACGTTTGGCTCCTACGAGCAGTACTTC. Protein: CASSCTFGSYEQYF.

V usage is TRBV12-3 or TRBV12-4 and J usage is TRBJ2-7; 13 bases align to TRBD2. After removal of 4 bases from V and 5 bases from J, the junction contained 5 bases not matched to a gene. The CDR3 extends over 15 amino acids. The CDR3 loop is CASSWTSGRPHEQYF. The DNA of the CDR3 is TGTGCCAGCAGTTGGACTAGCGGGAGACCCCACGAGCAGTACTTC.

The CDR3 here is CASGPAWSYNEQFF. CDR3 bases: TGTGCCAGCGGACCCGCGTGGTCCTACAATGAGCAGTTCTTC. The chain combines TRBV14 with TRBJ2-1; D unresolved. Germline CDR1 SGHDN, CDR2 FVKESK. The CDR3 is 14 amino acids. Trimming took 8 bases from V and 1 from J, leaving 12 bases between them. Full variable domain (missing parts from reference TRBV14 and TRBJ2-1): EAGVTQFPSHSVIEKGQTVTLRCDPISGHDNLYWYRRVMGKEIKFLLHFVKESKQDESGMPNNRFLAERTGGTYSTLKVQPAELEDSGVYFCASGPAWSYNEQFFGPGTRLTVL.

This sequence joins TRBV30 and TRBJ1-2, with a weak D call TRBD1 (5 bases). The germline gives CDR1 GTSNPN, CDR2 SVGIG (reference sequence). The CDR3 runs to 13 residues. V lost 8 bases and J lost 6, with 19 bases in between. The CDR3 DNA reads as TGTGCCGGGTCCCTTTTCGGGGGGAATGGCTACACCTTC. Encoded protein: CAGSLFGGNGYTF.

This chain joins TRBV21-1 and TRBJ2-3; the D segment call TRBD1 is taken from the table without a DNA check. TRBV21-1 is termed a pseudogene. This CDR3 is built from 15 residues. CDR3 DNA sequence: TGTGCCAGCAGCAAAGCGCAGAGAGGGGCAGATACGCAGTATTTT. Translation: CASSKAQRGADTQYF.

The rearrangement links TRBV7-8 to TRBJ2-5, with 7 bases lining up with TRBD2. TRBJ2-1 matches the DNA end more closely, so the J call is doubtful. There are 13 residues in the CDR3. Germline V lookup: CDR1 SGHVS, CDR2 FQNEAQ. The chain's CDR3 is CASSSGGSWTQFF. CDR3 coding DNA: TGTGCCAGCAGCTCCGGGGGGAGTTGGACCCAGTTCTTC.

V usage is TRBV25-1 and J usage is TRBJ2-5; 10 bases are a match to TRBD1. The DNA end is more similar to TRBJ2-7, so the J call may be wrong. The CDR3 is 14 residues long. CDR1 and CDR2 (germline): MGHDK, SYGVNS. As DNA, the CDR3 is TGTGCCAGCAGCGACAGGGGGCGCGTCTACGAGCAGTACTTC. Its protein is CASSDRGRVYEQYF.

The CDR3 sequence: CSASQAGLRAGGYTF. In nucleotides, the CDR3 is TGCAGTGCTAGTCAAGCCGGGCTAAGAGCGGGGGGCTACACCTTC. The chain recombines TRBV20-1 with TRBJ1-2; D unresolved. Germline CDR1 is DFQATT and CDR2 is SNEGSKA (reference sequence). The CDR3 length is 15 residues. Trimming shortened V by 3 bases and J by 8 bases, and 22 bases separated the two germline ends.

This clonotype was counted a few times. The J gene is TRBJ2-1, the V gene TRBV20-1, with 8 bases identical to TRBD1. Trimming removed 5 bases from V and 6 bases from J; junction bases left unmatched: 9. The CDR3 covers 14 residues. CDR1 is DFQATT and CDR2 is SNEGSKA in the germline V gene (reference sequence). The CDR3: CSAQSGTGPNEQFF. For the CDR3, the DNA is TGCAGTGCTCAATCCGGGACAGGTCCCAATGAGCAGTTCTTC.

This clonotype has only a few counts. The chain uses TRBV29-1 and TRBJ1-2; perhaps TRBD1 as D (5 bases). The V and J ends lost 0 bases and 2 bases respectively, with 13 bases between them. This CDR3 spans 15 amino acids. CDR1 and CDR2 from the germline V gene are SQVTM and ANQGSEA. The CDR3 bases are TGCAGCGTTGAAGAACCCCCCGACAGAAACTATGGCTACACCTTC. Amino acids: CSVEEPPDRNYGYTF.

The rearrangement links TRBV5-5 to TRBJ2-7, with D possibly called TRBD1 or TRBD2 (6 bases each). V was clipped by 4 bases and J by 2 bases, with 19 bases between them. This CDR3 is built from 16 residues. Germline lookup yields CDR1 SGHKS and CDR2 YYEKEE (reference sequence). The DNA for the CDR3 is TGTGCCAGCAGCAGTCCCGGGGGCTCCCGTACCTACGAGCAGTACTTC. Protein product: CASSSPGGSRTYEQYF.